Shown below are 26 T cell receptor beta chains from a single sample sequenced in a study of blood T cell repertoires in COVID-19 (dated by TCRdb to 2018 to 2021). Receptor libraries were prepared by the immunoSEQ multiplex PCR assay. TCRdb holds this immuneACCESS table with in-frame rearrangements only. Some clones are missing; in checked studies, unresolved V genes explain under half, and the rest has no known cause. In all, the sample holds about 350,000 clones, and approximately 89% of those were seen once. Of the sample, around 4% falls within the top ten clones. Sequenced input: peripheral blood. These receptors were obtained from a woman aged 60-70 years with COVID-19, enrolled during active disease.

The chain combines TRBV2 with TRBJ1-6; TRBD1 matches at 7 bases. Germline values: CDR1 SNHLY, CDR2 FYNNEI. V was clipped by 6 bases and J by 10 bases; unmatched bases: 9. The CDR3 is made up of 14 amino acids. Written as DNA, the CDR3 is TGTGCCAGCAGAGAGACAGGGCCTGGGTCACCCCTCCACTTT. Protein sequence: CASRETGPGSPLHF. The full variable domain, in which reference TRBV2 and TRBJ1-6 provide the parts outside the CDR3, is EPEVTQTPSHQVTQMGQEVILRCVPISNHLYFYWYRQILGQKVEFLVSFYNNEISEKSEIFDDQFSVERPDGSNFTLKIRSTKLEDSAMYFCASRETGPGSPLHFGNGTRLTVT.

The rearrangement uses TRBV12-3 or TRBV12-4 and TRBJ1-2; D gene unclear. Trimming took off 7 bases at V and 6 bases at J, with 9 bases between the two ends. This CDR3 is 11 amino acids long. This CDR3 reads CASNSRNGYTF. In nucleotides, the CDR3 is TGTGCCAGCAACTCGAGAAATGGCTACACCTTC.

The chain combines TRBV5-1 with TRBJ2-7; 7 bases line up with TRBD2. This CDR3 comprises 15 residues. Unmatched junction bases numbered 11, after V lost 4 bases and J lost 4 bases. Per germline, CDR1 SGHRS and CDR2 YFSETQ. The CDR3 spells CASSPSGGVNYEQYF. CDR3 DNA sequence: TGCGCCAGCAGCCCGTCGGGGGGAGTCAATTACGAGCAGTACTTC.

V usage is TRBV6-5 and J usage is TRBJ2-3; 10 positions agree with TRBD2. Trimming removed 7 bases from V and 0 bases from J; junction bases left unmatched: 4. Germline values: CDR1 MNHEY, CDR2 SVGAGI. The CDR3 spans 15 residues. The CDR3 region is CASKVAGGSTDTQYF. The CDR3, as DNA: TGTGCCAGCAAGGTAGCGGGGGGAAGCACAGATACGCAGTATTTT.

J is TRBJ2-5 and V is TRBV16; the D is unclear. The CDR3 spans 14 residues. Germline V gives CDR1 KGHSY, CDR2 FQNENV. V lost 0 bases and J lost 1, with 6 bases in between. CDR3 sequence: CASSQSRFQETQYF. CDR3 in DNA: TGTGCCAGCAGCCAATCCAGATTCCAAGAGACCCAGTACTTC.

The J gene is TRBJ1-6, the V gene TRBV7-9; D gene unclear. There are 12 residues in the CDR3. V lost 5 bases to trimming and J lost 11 bases, with 10 bases between them. Germline V gene sequence: CDR1 SEHNR, CDR2 FQNEAQ (reference sequence). CDR3 DNA sequence: TGTGCCAGCAGCACAACAGATCCACCCCTCCACTTT. It codes for CASSTTDPPLHF.

Comments on this clone: An end of the junction does not agree with germline; a read error may underlie this. The J gene is TRBJ2-7, the V gene TRBV19; D not resolved. The CDR3 totals 10 residues. Germline V gene lookup returns CDR1 LNHDA and CDR2 SQIVND (reference sequence). The CDR3, as DNA: TGTGCCAGTAACTCCCACGAGCAGTACTTC. Its translation is CASNSHEQYF.

V usage is TRBV3-1 (or the pseudogene TRBV3-2) and J usage is TRBJ2-3, with 9 bases aligning to TRBD2. After removal of 0 bases from V and 2 bases from J, the junction contained 9 bases not matched to a gene. This CDR3 has 18 residues. Germline V gene lookup returns CDR1 LGHDT and CDR2 YNNKEL (reference sequence). The CDR3 nucleotides read TGTGCCAGCAGCCAAGATTCGGACCTAGCGGGGCTCACAGATACGCAGTATTTT. Translated, it gives CASSQDSDLAGLTDTQYF.

The chain links TRBV10-3 to TRBJ1-1; a possible D gene is TRBD1 (6 bases). This CDR3 is built from 15 residues. From germline, CDR1 is ENHRY and CDR2 SYGVKD. V lost 2 bases and J 2 bases, leaving 12 bases between the germline ends. CDR3 sequence (DNA): TGTGCCATCAGTGAGCAGGGGCCCAGAAACACTGAAGCTTTCTTT. It translates to CAISEQGPRNTEAFF.

The CDR3 loop reads CASSVFSEPQFF. In DNA, the CDR3 is TGTGCCAGCAGCGTCTTTTCCGAGCCGCAGTTCTTC. V gene TRBV2 combines with J gene TRBJ2-1; no clear D. The V end was cut by 6 bases, the J end by 12 bases, with 15 bases between. CDR3 length: 12 residues. CDR1 is SNHLY and CDR2 is FYNNEI in the germline V gene.

A single count supports this clone. The chain carries TRBV7-2 and TRBJ2-5, with TRBD1 as a possible D gene (6 bases). Germline lookup yields CDR1 SGHTA and CDR2 FQGNSA. The CDR3 contains 15 residues. Trimming took off 6 bases at V and 3 bases at J, with 17 bases between the two ends. CDR3 DNA sequence: TGTGCCAGCAGAAGAAACAGGGAGCGGAAAGAGACCCAGTACTTC. Translated, it gives CASRRNRERKETQYF.

This sequence joins TRBV4-1 and TRBJ2-7; a weak D match, TRBD1 (6 bases). Deletions cut 1 base from V and 2 bases from J, with 9 bases between. Germline lookup yields CDR1 MGHRA and CDR2 YSYEKL. This CDR3 spans 14 amino acids. The CDR3 here is CASSQGDKTYEQYF. The DNA of the CDR3 is TGCGCCAGCAGCCAAGGGGACAAAACCTACGAGCAGTACTTC.

The rearrangement links TRBV10-3 to TRBJ2-2; a possible D gene is TRBD1 (5 bases). Per germline, CDR1 ENHRY and CDR2 SYGVKD. With 3 bases removed from V and 4 bases from J, the gap between germline ends came to 12 bases. The length of the CDR3 is 15 residues. CDR3 coding DNA: TGTGCCATCAGTGACTGGGGCGCTGGCACCGGGGAGCTGTTTTTT. Protein product: CAISDWGAGTGELFF.

The gene calls are TRBV5-1 and TRBJ1-2, with D uncertain. The V gene's germline CDR1 is SGHRS and CDR2 YFSETQ. The CDR3 sequence is 14 residues long. V was shortened by 3 bases and J by 0 bases, with 9 bases between the two germline ends. The CDR3 loop reads CASSSAGANYGYTF. The DNA for the CDR3 is TGCGCCAGCAGCTCCGCGGGAGCTAACTATGGCTACACCTTC. Variable domain in full (rest from reference TRBV5-1 and TRBJ1-2): KAGVTQTPRYLIKTRGQQVTLSCSPISGHRSVSWYQQTPGQGLQFLFEYFSETQRNKGNFPGRFSGRQFSNSRSEMNVSTLELGDSALYLCASSSAGANYGYTFGSGTRLTVV.

The chain uses TRBV18 and TRBJ1-2, with 9 positions matching TRBD1. Germline V gives CDR1 KGHSH, CDR2 LQKENI. The CDR3 extends over 14 amino acids. Trimming at V came to 6 bases and at J to 10 bases, leaving 12 bases not matched to a gene. DNA of the CDR3: TGTGCCAGCTCTCTCCTGGACAGGGGTAATGACTACACCTTC. As protein: CASSLLDRGNDYTF.

There are many counts of this clone. The chain links TRBV10-1 to TRBJ1-1, with D uncertain. Trimming shortened V by 4 bases and J by 4 bases, and 10 bases separated the two germline ends. This CDR3 comprises 13 residues. Germline V CDR1 and CDR2: WNHNN, SYGVQD (reference sequence). CDR3 sequence (DNA): TGCGCCAGCAGTGCTCGGGTTTCCACTGAAGCTTTCTTT. Protein product: CASSARVSTEAFF.

The chain recombines TRBV14 with TRBJ1-2; D gene uncertain. This CDR3 has 13 amino acids. From germline, CDR1 is SGHDN and CDR2 FVKESK. V dropped 3 bases and J dropped 4 bases, with 9 bases sitting between them. Written as DNA, the CDR3 is TGTGCCAGCAGCCAGGGAGCAGTCTATGGCTACACCTTC. Encoded protein: CASSQGAVYGYTF.

The J gene is TRBJ2-3, the V gene TRBV15; 7 bases line up with TRBD2. The length of the CDR3 is 17 residues. The V gene's germline CDR1 is LNHNV and CDR2 YYDKDF (reference sequence). Trimming cost V 1 base and J 4 bases; bases outside gene matches: 11. This CDR3 is CATSRALGGTGADTQYF. As DNA, the CDR3 is TGTGCCACCAGCAGAGCCCTGGGGGGGACCGGGGCAGATACGCAGTATTTT.

The chain links TRBV3-1 (or the pseudogene TRBV3-2) to TRBJ1-2; TRBD1 aligns across 11 bases. The CDR3 sequence is 14 residues long. CDR1 LGHDT and CDR2 YNNKEL come from the germline V gene (reference sequence). Trimming at V came to 3 bases and at J to 5 bases, leaving 2 bases not matched to a gene. In nucleotides, the CDR3 is TGTGCCAGCAGCCAGGGACAGGGGGTGTATGGCTACACCTTC. Amino acids: CASSQGQGVYGYTF.

V is TRBV19 and J is TRBJ1-6; D might be TRBD1 (5 bases). CDR1 and CDR2 (germline): LNHDA, SQIVND (reference sequence). With 9 bases removed from V and 6 bases from J, the gap between germline ends came to 15 bases. The CDR3 has 14 amino acids. CDR3 protein: CASRPGLLNSPLHF. CDR3 nucleotides: TGTGCCAGCCGCCCGGGACTGCTTAATTCACCCCTCCACTTT.

This chain connects TRBV2 to TRBJ2-1; D uncertain. Germline CDR1 reads SNHLY; CDR2 reads FYNNEI. The CDR3 has 13 amino acids. Deletions cut 6 bases from V and 4 bases from J, with 10 bases between. In DNA form, the CDR3 reads TGTGCCAGCAGCCCGACTTTATACAATGAGCAGTTCTTC. Protein: CASSPTLYNEQFF. The whole variable domain, filled in from reference TRBV2 and TRBJ2-1, reads EPEVTQTPSHQVTQMGQEVILRCVPISNHLYFYWYRQILGQKVEFLVSFYNNEISEKSEIFDDQFSVERPDGSNFTLKIRSTKLEDSAMYFCASSPTLYNEQFFGPGTRLTVL.

The chain recombines TRBV18 with TRBJ2-1, with D perhaps TRBD1 (8 bases). Between the trimmed V and J ends, which lost 4 bases and 9 bases, there was a span of 13 bases. Per germline, CDR1 KGHSH and CDR2 LQKENI. The CDR3 extends over 13 amino acids. The CDR3 loop is CASSQQGEGEQFF. The DNA of the CDR3 is TGTGCCAGCTCACAACAGGGGGAGGGTGAGCAGTTCTTC.

This chain links TRBV7-9 with TRBJ1-3, with D perhaps TRBD1 (5 bases). The germline V and J ends were trimmed by 5 bases and 1 base, with 12 bases remaining between them. CDR1 and CDR2 (germline): SEHNR, FQNEAQ (reference sequence). The CDR3 consists of 15 residues. CDR3: CASSLSGGSGNTIYF. The CDR3 bases are TGTGCCAGCAGCCTTAGTGGGGGGTCTGGAAACACCATATATTTT. Full variable domain (missing parts from reference TRBV7-9 and TRBJ1-3): DTGVSQNPRHKITKRGQNVTFRCDPISEHNRLYWYRQTLGQGPEFLTYFQNEAQLEKSRLLSDRFSAERPKGSFSTLEIQRTEQGDSAMYLCASSLSGGSGNTIYFGEGSWLTVV.

The chain couples TRBV18 to TRBJ2-3; TRBD2 is a possible D gene (7 bases). CDR3 length: 15 amino acids. Trimming took 3 bases from V and 0 from J, leaving 10 bases between them. Germline assignment: CDR1 KGHSH and CDR2 LQKENI. The CDR3 region is CASSPRGASTDTQYF. As DNA, the CDR3 is TGTGCCAGCTCACCCCGGGGGGCTAGCACAGATACGCAGTATTTT.

The chain recombines TRBV18 with TRBJ2-2; D might be TRBD2 (6 bases). Germline V gives CDR1 KGHSH, CDR2 LQKENI. The CDR3 covers 17 residues. V lost 0 bases, J lost 2 bases, and 13 bases lay in between. In nucleotides, the CDR3 is TGTGCCAGCTCACCACCGTACGGGGGACCTAACACCGGGGAGCTGTTTTTT. This sequence encodes CASSPPYGGPNTGELFF.

The chain combines TRBV6-5 with TRBJ1-4; tentative D call: TRBD1 (5 bases). This CDR3 comprises 16 residues. With 4 bases removed from V and 5 bases from J, the gap between germline ends came to 17 bases. The germline V gene encodes CDR1 MNHEY and CDR2 SVGAGI. CDR3 DNA: TGTGCCAGCAGTTCCCCCTCTCAGGGCCGGAATGAAAAACTGTTTTTT. Amino acid sequence: CASSSPSQGRNEKLFF.